Listed below are T cell receptor beta chains from one sample, sequenced in a study of shared clonotypes between healthy human individuals. Profiled with immunoSEQ multiplex PCR; TCRdb holds only in-frame clones, not every one. This table has more than 2 million clones, 85% to 95% appearing once. The sequenced sample was naive CD4+ T cells sorted from blood. These receptors all come from a young man in good health. CDR3s include the opening cysteine and the closing phenylalanine or tryptophan. D genes are given only for firm matches. The size field is filled for only some rows; it gives once, few, many or a size class.

TRBV15	-	TRBJ1-5	-	TGTGCCACCAGCGGTTCCAAATCCCCCTCCGGAGCCCAGCATTTT	CATSGSKSPSGAQHF
TRBV7-3	TRBD2	TRBJ2-1	-	TGTGCCAGCACCTCTGAGGGGCTAGCGGGATACAATGAGCAGTTCTTC	CASTSEGLAGYNEQFF
TRBV19	TRBD2	TRBJ2-1	-	TGTGCCAGTAGTAAATCCAGCGGGAGGGCCGATGAGCAGTTCTTC	CASSKSSGRADEQFF
TRBV18	TRBD2	TRBJ2-7	-	TGTGCCAGCTCACTGACTAGCGGGATAGGTGAGCAGTACTTC	CASSLTSGIGEQYF
TRBV7-3	-	TRBJ1-6	-	TGTGCCAGCAGCATCTACAGGAATTCACCCCTCCACTTT	CASSIYRNSPLHF
TRBV10-1	-	TRBJ2-2	-	TGCGCCAGCAGTGAACGTCCCACCGGGGAGCTGTTTTTT	CASSERPTGELFF
TRBV10-3	-	TRBJ1-6	-	TGTGCCATCAGGGCGGGCAGCGACTCCTATAATTCACCCCTCCACTTT	CAIRAGSDSYNSPLHF
TRBV28	-	TRBJ2-7	-	TGTGCCAGCTGCACAACAGGATCAGCCTACGAGCAGTACTTC	CASCTTGSAYEQYF
TRBV7-7	TRBD2	TRBJ2-1	-	TGTGCTAGCAGCCAGGGACTAGCAGGAGAGCAGTTCTTC	CASSQGLAGEQFF
TRBV5-1	TRBD2	TRBJ2-3	-	TGCGCCAGCCGAAGCGGGGATAGCACAGATACGCAGTATTTT	CASRSGDSTDTQYF
TRBV5-1	-	TRBJ1-6	-	TGCGCCAGCAGCTTGGAGGGAAGCTCCTATAATTCACCCCTCCACTTT	CASSLEGSSYNSPLHF
TRBV5-6	TRBD1	TRBJ2-6	-	TGTGCCAGCAGCTTGTCGGGACAGCGTCCCTCTGGGGCCAACGTCCTGACTTTC	CASSLSGQRPSGANVLTF
TRBV19	TRBD1	TRBJ1-2	-	TGTGCCAGTAGTATCCCACAGGGGGCAGGGACCTATGGCTACACCTTC	CASSIPQGAGTYGYTF
TRBV7-2	TRBD1	TRBJ2-5	-	TGTGCCAGCAGCACCTCCGGGACAGTCACCCGGACCCAGTACTTC	CASSTSGTVTRTQYF
TRBV4-3	-	TRBJ2-2	-	TGCGCCAGCAGCCAACCAACCGGAGTGGGTTATACCGGGGAGCTGTTTTTT	CASSQPTGVGYTGELFF
TRBV5-1	TRBD1	TRBJ2-7	-	TGCGCCAGCAGCTCCCGTCCGGGACAGACCTACGAGCAGTACTTC	CASSSRPGQTYEQYF
TRBV15	-	TRBJ2-2	-	TGTGCCACCAGCAGAGACTCGCTAGGGGCCGCCGGGGAGCTGTTTTTT	CATSRDSLGAAGELFF
TRBV5-1	-	TRBJ1-1	-	TGCGCCAGCAGCTTGGCCCTTGGGGACACTGAAGCTTTCTTT	CASSLALGDTEAFF
TRBV6-1	-	TRBJ1-6	-	TGTGCCAGCAGTGAAGGCACGCGAGGATCACCCCTCCACTTT	CASSEGTRGSPLHF
TRBV2	TRBD2	TRBJ2-7	-	TGTGCCAGCAGGGGAGGGTCCGAGCAGTACTTC	CASRGGSEQYF
TRBV27	-	TRBJ2-7	once	TGTGCCAGCAGTATTCAGGGGACTGCGGGGCAGTACTTC	CASSIQGTAGQYF
TRBV30	-	TRBJ1-2	-	TGTGCCTGGAGCGGGGAGTACTATGGCTACACCTTC	CAWSGEYYGYTF
TRBV7-2	TRBD1	TRBJ1-2	-	TGTGCCAGCAGCCCTGACAGGGGGCAATGGTATGGCTACACCTTC	CASSPDRGQWYGYTF
TRBV10-3	-	TRBJ2-6	-	TGTGCCATCAGTGACGGGGTCGGGGCCAACGTCCTGACTTTC	CAISDGVGANVLTF
TRBV29-1	TRBD2	TRBJ2-1	many	TGCAGCGTTGAAAGCCTCGGGGGGGTCTCCTACAATGAGCAGTTCTTC	CSVESLGGVSYNEQFF
TRBV7-3	TRBD1	TRBJ2-5	-	TGTGCCAGGACAGGGGGAGAGGAGACCCAGTACTTC	CARTGGEETQYF
TRBV15	-	TRBJ2-3	-	TGTGCCACCAGCAGAGATAGCGGCCGCACAGATACGCAGTATTTT	CATSRDSGRTDTQYF
TRBV5-1	-	TRBJ1-4	-	TGCGCCAGCAGCTTGTTCGGACAGACGAATGAAAAACTGTTTTTT	CASSLFGQTNEKLFF
TRBV28	-	TRBJ1-1	-	TGTGCCAGCAGTTTAAGTGGGGCAGACACTGAAGCTTTCTTT	CASSLSGADTEAFF
TRBV4-2	TRBD1	TRBJ1-2	-	TGTGCCAGCAGCCCGGACAGGGGAAACTATGGCTACACCTTC	CASSPDRGNYGYTF
TRBV11-2	-	TRBJ1-1	-	TGTGCCAGCAGCCCGAGGGTGGGGGAGAACACTGAAGCTTTCTTT	CASSPRVGENTEAFF
TRBV5-1	-	TRBJ1-2	-	TGCGCCAGCAGCTTCGGTTTTAGCGGGGGCCAGATTGACTATGGCTACACCTTC	CASSFGFSGGQIDYGYTF
TRBV28	TRBD1	TRBJ1-2	-	TGTGCCAGCTTCGACAGGGGTAACTATGGCTACACCTTC	CASFDRGNYGYTF
TRBV30	TRBD2	TRBJ2-1	-	TGTGCCTGGAGCCAGCGGACTAGCGTCGAGTGGGCGAGCTCCTACAATGAGCAGTTCTTC	CAWSQRTSVEWASSYNEQFF
TRBV11-2	TRBD1	TRBJ2-7	-	TGTGCCAGCAGCTTAGGGGGCAGGGGGCCCTCCTACGAGCAGTACTTC	CASSLGGRGPSYEQYF
TRBV25-1	-	TRBJ2-6	-	TGTGCCAGCAGTGCAAGGGGTTTAACTGGGGCCAACGTCCTGACTTTC	CASSARGLTGANVLTF
TRBV6-5	TRBD2	TRBJ2-1	-	TGTGCCAGCACCGCGGGAGTAGGCAATGAGCAGTTCTTC	CASTAGVGNEQFF
TRBV10-3	-	TRBJ2-7	-	TGTGCCATCAGTGAGTCGGCTAGATCCTACGAGCAGTACTTC	CAISESARSYEQYF
TRBV9	-	TRBJ2-2	-	TGTGCCAGCAGCCCACGCATGTTGGTGACAGGGGAGCTGTTTTTT	CASSPRMLVTGELFF
TRBV4-1	TRBD2	TRBJ2-2	-	TGCGCCAGCAGCCGCCCGACTAGCGGGAGGGGGAGGACCGGGGAGCTGTTTTTT	CASSRPTSGRGRTGELFF
TRBV5-1	TRBD2	TRBJ2-3	-	TGCGCCAGCAGCTTGGTGAAATCTAGCGGGGGGTCTACGCAGTATTTT	CASSLVKSSGGSTQYF
TRBV7-9	TRBD1	TRBJ1-5	-	TGTGCCAGCAGCCAATATCCCCGGGACAGGGTTCCGCCCCAGCATTTT	CASSQYPRDRVPPQHF
TRBV5-4	TRBD1	TRBJ1-4	-	TGTGCCAGCAGCCGGGGACAGTCAAATGAAAAACTGTTTTTT	CASSRGQSNEKLFF
TRBV2	-	TRBJ1-1	-	TGTGCCAGCAGTGGTTATACCGGGGCTGAAGCTTTCTTT	CASSGYTGAEAFF
TRBV7-2	TRBD2	TRBJ2-5	-	TGTGCCAGCAGAGGGTCAAGGGGACTAGCGGGCTGGGGGACCCAGTACTTC	CASRGSRGLAGWGTQYF
TRBV5-6	TRBD2	TRBJ2-5	-	TGTGCCAGCAGCCATCGGGGAGGGGCATCCCCGGAGACCCAGTACTTC	CASSHRGGASPETQYF
TRBV2	-	TRBJ2-2	-	TGTGCCAGCAGTCCAAGGGGGAGGATCACCGGGGAGCTGTTTTTT	CASSPRGRITGELFF
TRBV6-5	TRBD1	TRBJ2-7	-	TGTGCCAGCAGTTACTCGGTCAGGGGGCACGAGCAGTACTTC	CASSYSVRGHEQYF
TRBV13	-	TRBJ2-7	-	TGTGCCAGCAGCTTAGAACAGGGACCCTACGAGCAGTACTTC	CASSLEQGPYEQYF
TRBV10-2	TRBD1	TRBJ2-5	-	TGCGCCAGCAGCAGACAGGGTGTAGAGACCCAGTACTTC	CASSRQGVETQYF
TRBV7-8	TRBD1	TRBJ1-5	once	TGTGCCAGCAGCTTCGGGACAGTAGTCAATCAGCCCCAGCATTTT	CASSFGTVVNQPQHF
TRBV7-2	-	TRBJ2-7	once	TGTGCCAGCAGCCCGGGACGGATCTCCTACGAGCAGTACTTC	CASSPGRISYEQYF
TRBV2	-	TRBJ2-4	-	TGTGCCAGCAGTGGTAACGAAAACATTCAGTACTTC	CASSGNENIQYF
TRBV9	-	TRBJ1-6	-	TGTGCCAGCAGCGTCGAGGGAAAGGGTTCACCCCTCCACTTT	CASSVEGKGSPLHF
TRBV10-3	-	TRBJ1-5	-	TGTGCCATCAGTGAGTCGTTGTCCTTGGATCAGCCCCAGCATTTT	CAISESLSLDQPQHF
TRBV18	-	TRBJ2-2	-	TGTGCCAGCTCAGGGACAAAGAACACCGGGGAGCTGTTTTTT	CASSGTKNTGELFF
TRBV5-1	-	TRBJ2-7	once	TGCGCCAGCAGCTTGGACGGCAGCTACGAGCAGTACTTC	CASSLDGSYEQYF
TRBV27	-	TRBJ1-3	-	TGTGCCAGCAGACCAGTCTCTGGAAACACCATATATTTT	CASRPVSGNTIYF
TRBV19	-	TRBJ1-6	-	TGTGCCAGTAGTATGAGGCAGAACATCTATAATTCACCCCTCCACTTT	CASSMRQNIYNSPLHF